This passage covers 28 T cell receptor beta chains from one sample sequenced in a study of blood T cell repertoires in COVID-19. Using immunoSEQ multiplex PCR, the repertoire was profiled, and TCRdb retains in-frame clones only, with some absent. The table lists 210,000 or so clones, about 89% of them singletons. The sample taken for sequencing was peripheral blood. The receptors were gathered from a woman aged 40 to 50 with acute or convalescent COVID-19.

The J gene is TRBJ1-2, the V gene TRBV10-2; D remains ambiguous. Looked up from germline, CDR1 is WSHSY and CDR2 is SAAADI. V was cut by 0 bases and J by 6 bases, with 14 bases left in between. The CDR3 is 15 residues long. The CDR3 DNA reads as TGCGCCAGCAGTGAGTCGAATGTGGACTTTCATGGCTACACCTTC. Amino acid sequence: CASSESNVDFHGYTF.

V and J are TRBV20-1 and TRBJ1-2, with a possible D match to TRBD1 (5 bases). Germline values: CDR1 DFQATT, CDR2 SNEGSKA (reference sequence). The CDR3 extends over 11 amino acids. The V end lost 7 bases, the J end lost 2 bases, and 8 bases lay between the germline ends. The CDR3 protein is CSGQGNYGYTF. The CDR3 DNA follows: TGCAGTGGTCAGGGAAACTATGGCTACACCTTC.

The J gene is TRBJ1-6, the V gene TRBV3-1 (or the pseudogene TRBV3-2), with 8 bases fitting TRBD1. With 5 bases clipped from V and 10 bases from J, the junction kept 7 bases outside the gene matches. Germline CDR1 is LGHDT and CDR2 is YNNKEL (reference sequence). This CDR3 comprises 14 residues. CDR3 sequence reads: CASSGGTGRSPLHF. Written as DNA, the CDR3 is TGTGCCAGCAGCGGCGGGACAGGAAGATCACCCCTCCACTTT.

J is TRBJ2-1 and V is TRBV7-6; 10 nucleotides line up with TRBD2. Losses at the gene ends were 5 bases for V and 1 base for J; bases not matched to a gene: 14. In germline, CDR1 is SGHVS, CDR2 FNYEAQ. The CDR3 is 19 residues long. CDR3 loop: CASSPNPSGGADSYNEQFF. The CDR3 nucleotides read TGTGCCAGCAGCCCGAACCCCAGCGGGGGGGCCGATTCCTACAATGAGCAGTTCTTC.

The chain links TRBV6-1 to TRBJ1-5; possible D gene TRBD1, 5 bases. The CDR3 consists of 16 residues. Germline values: CDR1 MNHNS, CDR2 SASEGT. Trimming removed 0 bases at V and 5 bases at J, with 14 bases between. Here the CDR3 DNA reads TGTGCCAGCAGTGAAGCGCCCGCCAGGGCCGATCAGCCCCAGCATTTT. Translating it yields CASSEAPARADQPQHF.

The chain carries TRBV3-1 (or the pseudogene TRBV3-2) and TRBJ1-1; D call uncertain. With 0 bases removed from V and 3 bases from J, the gap between germline ends came to 11 bases. The germline V gene encodes CDR1 LGHDT and CDR2 YNNKEL (reference sequence). The CDR3 contains 15 residues. CDR3 coding DNA: TGTGCCAGCAGCCAAGACCGCGACCGGGACACTGAAGCTTTCTTT. Translation: CASSQDRDRDTEAFF.

The chain combines TRBV6-1 with TRBJ2-7; D remains ambiguous. The V end was cut by 3 bases, the J end by 7 bases, with 22 bases between. The CDR3 totals 16 residues. Germline-derived CDR1 and CDR2 are MNHNS and SASEGT. This CDR3 reads CASSESLAGWKMEQYV. The CDR3 bases are TGTGCCAGCAGTGAGAGTCTGGCAGGCTGGAAGATGGAGCAGTACGTC.

This chain uses TRBV29-1 with TRBJ1-2; D gene ambiguous. V dropped 6 bases and J dropped 0 bases, with 8 bases sitting between them. This CDR3 has 12 amino acids. The V gene's germline CDR1 is SQVTM and CDR2 ANQGSEA. CDR3: CSVGGSNYGYTF. Written as DNA, the CDR3 is TGCAGCGTGGGAGGGTCTAACTATGGCTACACCTTC.

The rearrangement joins TRBV10-1 to TRBJ2-3; 7 bases match TRBD1. The V segment lost 2 bases and the J segment 2 bases; nucleotides outside the gene matches: 7. The CDR3 has 16 residues. Germline values: CDR1 WNHNN, CDR2 SYGVQD (reference sequence). Here the CDR3 DNA reads TGCGCCAGCAGTGAGGAGGGGGCAGTAGACACAGATACGCAGTATTTT. It encodes CASSEEGAVDTDTQYF.

This chain links TRBV10-2 with TRBJ1-5; 8 nucleotides align to TRBD1. There are 15 residues in the CDR3. V was clipped by 5 bases and J by 0 bases; unmatched bases: 3. CDR1 and CDR2 from the germline V gene are WSHSY and SAAADI. The CDR3 is CASSRDRHSNQPQHF. The CDR3, as DNA: TGCGCCAGCAGTCGGGACAGGCATAGCAATCAGCCCCAGCATTTT.

The CDR3 protein is CASSGDRARETQYF. The CDR3 coding sequence is TGTGCCAGCAGTGGGGACAGGGCACGAGAGACCCAGTACTTC. This chain joins TRBV27 and TRBJ2-5; TRBD1 matches at 9 bases. The CDR3 runs 14 residues. Trimming removed 5 bases from V and 4 bases from J; junction bases left unmatched: 5. Germline CDR1 MNHEY, CDR2 SMNVEV (reference sequence).

J is TRBJ1-5 and V is TRBV6-6; possibly TRBD1 for D (5 bases). The CDR3 consists of 15 residues. Germline V gene lookup returns CDR1 MNHNY and CDR2 SVGAGI (reference sequence). Trimming removed 2 bases at V and 6 bases at J, with 14 bases between. The CDR3 DNA reads TGTGCCAGCAGTTACCTCAGGGAGGGATCTCAGCCCCAGCATTTT. Translation gives CASSYLREGSQPQHF.

V and J are TRBV27 and TRBJ2-1; D remains ambiguous. Germline V CDR1 and CDR2: MNHEY, SMNVEV (reference sequence). This CDR3 contains 12 residues. Trimming removed 3 bases at V and 4 bases at J, with 4 bases between. The CDR3 sequence is CASSFGYNEQFF. DNA of the CDR3: TGTGCCAGCAGTTTCGGGTACAATGAGCAGTTCTTC.

CDR3 DNA sequence: TGTGCCAGCAGCTTAGAGCGTCCCCCGCGGGAGGGTTATGGCTACACCTTC. This sequence encodes CASSLERPPREGYGYTF. This chain uses TRBV7-8 with TRBJ1-2; D is unresolved. The germline V gene has CDR1 SGHVS and CDR2 FQNEAQ. The CDR3 loop spans 17 amino acids. The germline V and J ends were trimmed by 1 base and 5 bases, with 20 bases remaining between them. The whole variable domain, remainder taken from reference TRBV7-8 and TRBJ1-2, is GAGVSQSPRYKVAKRGQDVALRCDPISGHVSLFWYQQALGQGPEFLTYFQNEAQLDKSGLPSDRFFAERPEGSVSTLKIQRTQQEDSAVYLCASSLERPPREGYGYTFGSGTRLTVV.

The chain is built from TRBV2 and TRBJ2-1; 13 bases are shared with TRBD2. Unmatched junction bases numbered 7, after V lost 7 bases and J lost 4 bases. The CDR3 extends over 16 amino acids. Germline loops: CDR1 SNHLY, CDR2 FYNNEI. The DNA for the CDR3 is TGTGCCAGCATGGGACTAGCGGGACGGAATTACAATGAGCAGTTCTTC. It translates to CASMGLAGRNYNEQFF.

The rearrangement uses TRBV9 and TRBJ1-3, with D perhaps TRBD1 (6 bases). Trimming removed 7 bases from V and 2 bases from J, with 13 bases in between. CDR3 length equals 14 residues. CDR1 is SGDLS, CDR2 YYNGEE, per germline. The CDR3 sequence: CASGGGGAGNTIYF. The CDR3 nucleotides are TGTGCCAGCGGAGGAGGGGGGGCTGGAAACACCATATATTTT.

The gene calls are TRBV4-2 and TRBJ1-2, with a tentative D call TRBD1 (6 bases). The CDR3 is 17 amino acids. Germline loops: CDR1 LGHNA, CDR2 YNFKEQ. V gave up 5 bases and J gave up 0 bases, with 19 bases separating them. The CDR3 sequence is CASSADRGGGANYGYTF. CDR3 nucleotides: TGTGCCAGCAGCGCTGACCGGGGTGGGGGCGCTAACTATGGCTACACCTTC.

The rearrangement links TRBV7-2 to TRBJ1-6, with 7 nucleotides matching TRBD1. Germline V gene lookup returns CDR1 SGHTA and CDR2 FQGNSA. Trimming removed 7 bases from V and 8 bases from J; junction bases left unmatched: 23. The CDR3 contains 19 residues. The CDR3: CASKKTRPGGLSWDSPLHF. CDR3 DNA: TGTGCCAGCAAAAAAACCAGGCCAGGGGGTCTCTCCTGGGATTCACCCCTCCACTTT.

This clone has only a few counts. This chain links TRBV6-5 with TRBJ1-3; TRBD1 is a possible D gene (5 bases). Germline V CDR1 and CDR2: MNHEY, SVGAGI. Between the trimmed V and J ends, which lost 2 bases and 8 bases, there was a span of 7 bases. There are 12 residues in the CDR3. CDR3 amino acids: CASSYGADTIYF. The CDR3 nucleotides are TGTGCCAGCAGTTACGGGGCTGACACCATATATTTT.

Here the CDR3 reads CASSRSQGVNTEAFF. The DNA for the CDR3 is TGTGCCAGCAGTAGATCACAGGGTGTGAACACTGAAGCTTTCTTT. V gene TRBV6-6 combines with J gene TRBJ1-1; perhaps TRBD1 as D (6 bases). Germline V gives CDR1 MNHNY, CDR2 SVGAGI (reference sequence). The CDR3 contains 15 residues. The ends were cut back, 5 bases at V and 0 bases at J, with 13 bases in the middle.

The V gene is TRBV7-7, the J gene TRBJ2-2, with 12 bases identical to TRBD2. CDR1 is SSHAT and CDR2 is FNYEAQ in the germline V gene (reference sequence). Trimming cost V 4 bases and J 7 bases; bases outside gene matches: 10. The CDR3 contains 17 residues. The CDR3 DNA follows: TGTGCCAGCAGCTCCTCGGCTAGCGGGGGGGCAGGCGGGGAGCTGTTTTTT. Amino acid sequence: CASSSSASGGAGGELFF.

The V call is TRBV6-5, the J call TRBJ1-1; 7 nucleotides agree with TRBD1. After removal of 7 bases from V and 8 bases from J, the junction contained 7 bases not matched to a gene. The CDR3 length is 12 residues. CDR1 and CDR2 (germline): MNHEY, SVGAGI. CDR3 region: CASKGPGGEAFF. Written as DNA, the CDR3 is TGTGCCAGCAAGGGCCCAGGGGGAGAAGCTTTCTTT.

The J gene is TRBJ1-1, the V gene TRBV12-5; D is possibly TRBD1 (5 bases). The V gene's germline CDR1 is LGHNT and CDR2 FRNRAP. The CDR3 has 13 amino acids. The ends were cut back, 2 bases at V and 6 bases at J, with 10 bases in the middle. This CDR3 reads CASGLSGSSEAFF. Written as DNA, the CDR3 is TGTGCTAGTGGTTTGTCAGGGTCCTCTGAAGCTTTCTTT.

The chain joins TRBV5-1 to TRBJ2-1, with a weak D call TRBD1 (6 bases). Germline V gene data show CDR1 as SGHRS and CDR2 as YFSETQ. CDR3 length: 13 amino acids. Trimming left V 1 base short and J 4 bases short, with 6 bases between. Here the CDR3 DNA reads TGCGCCAGCAGCTTGACAGGGTACAATGAGCAGTTCTTC. This translates into CASSLTGYNEQFF.

The rearrangement joins TRBV5-8 to TRBJ2-5, with 7 bases fitting TRBD1. Looked up from germline, CDR1 is SGHTS and CDR2 is YDEGEE. The CDR3 extends over 15 amino acids. Trimming at V came to 3 bases and at J to 2 bases, leaving 7 bases not matched to a gene. The CDR3 bases are TGTGCCAGCAGCTGGGGACAGTGGGGGCAAGAGACCCAGTACTTC. Translation gives CASSWGQWGQETQYF.

J is TRBJ1-1 and V is TRBV10-1; D remains unclear. The CDR3 spans 13 residues. The V end was cut by 0 bases, the J end by 1 base, with 3 bases between. The germline gives CDR1 WNHNN, CDR2 SYGVQD (reference sequence). CDR3 sequence reads: CASSESANTEAFF. The CDR3 DNA follows: TGCGCCAGCAGTGAGTCAGCGAACACTGAAGCTTTCTTT.

V is TRBV14 and J is TRBJ2-5; 8 bases are a match to TRBD1. CDR1 SGHDN and CDR2 FVKESK come from the germline V gene. V lost 3 bases and J lost 3; bases outside the gene matches: 6. CDR3 length: 15 amino acids. The CDR3 region has the DNA TGTGCCAGCAGCCACCTGGACAGGGAGGAAGAGACCCAGTACTTC. As protein: CASSHLDREEETQYF.

The rearrangement uses TRBV19 and TRBJ1-2; no definite D call. The germline V gene has CDR1 LNHDA and CDR2 SQIVND (reference sequence). The CDR3 has 12 amino acids. Trimming took off 6 bases at V and 2 bases at J, with 7 bases between the two ends. The CDR3 sequence: CASREINYGYTF. Written as DNA, the CDR3 is TGTGCCAGTAGGGAGATAAACTATGGCTACACCTTC.